This T cell receptor beta chain was retrieved from a study of blood T cell repertoires in COVID-19. Study background: Material from acute and convalescent COVID-19 was sourced from the United States, Italy and Spain. The analysed material was cDNA or gDNA that came from T cells, B-cell-depleted T cells, or PBMCs.

The Seattle patients, enrolled during active infection, were followed longitudinally. The CDR3 totals 13 residues. Trimming took 5 bases from V and 4 from J, leaving 9 bases between them. The germline V gene has CDR1 MNHNY and CDR2 SVGAGI (reference sequence). In the authors' methods: Reference gene primer amplification gave nucleated cell count estimates. Here immunoSEQ multiplex PCR was the method, and the copy in TCRdb shows in-frame clones only, minus some. V and J calls and clone size come straight from that table; D and trimming were deduced from the DNA. This table holds about 480,000 clones, roughly 91% found once.

The receptor comes from a woman in her forties or fifties with COVID-19, enrolled during active disease. V gene TRBV6-6 combines with J gene TRBJ1-3, with D possibly being TRBD1 (6 bases). Sequencing input: peripheral blood. CDR3 DNA sequence: TGTGCCAGCAGTGCTACAGGGGGAAACACCATATATTTT. This codes for CASSATGGNTIYF.